The TCR beta chain described here comes from a study of T cell changes during pregnancy in multiple sclerosis. The sample holds a few counts of this clone. CDR3 size: 18 residues. Trimming cost V 2 bases and J 1 base; bases outside gene matches: 7. Germline V gives CDR1 SEHNR, CDR2 FQNEAQ (reference sequence). Measured with immunoSEQ multiplex PCR; TCRdb has only the in-frame clones, and not every one. The table has roughly 79,000 clones, 75% to 95% seen once; the top ten hold around 0.41%. V and J are TRBV7-9 and TRBJ2-3; 12 positions agree with TRBD2. The sequencing here drew on CD4+ T cells from peripheral blood mononuclear cells, taken before pregnancy. This TCR came from a female donor with multiple sclerosis, enrolled in a pregnancy study. The CDR3 region has the DNA TGTGCCAGCAGCTTAACTAGCGGGAGGAGCCCGGGCACAGATACGCAGTATTTT. Amino acids: CASSLTSGRSPGTDTQYF.